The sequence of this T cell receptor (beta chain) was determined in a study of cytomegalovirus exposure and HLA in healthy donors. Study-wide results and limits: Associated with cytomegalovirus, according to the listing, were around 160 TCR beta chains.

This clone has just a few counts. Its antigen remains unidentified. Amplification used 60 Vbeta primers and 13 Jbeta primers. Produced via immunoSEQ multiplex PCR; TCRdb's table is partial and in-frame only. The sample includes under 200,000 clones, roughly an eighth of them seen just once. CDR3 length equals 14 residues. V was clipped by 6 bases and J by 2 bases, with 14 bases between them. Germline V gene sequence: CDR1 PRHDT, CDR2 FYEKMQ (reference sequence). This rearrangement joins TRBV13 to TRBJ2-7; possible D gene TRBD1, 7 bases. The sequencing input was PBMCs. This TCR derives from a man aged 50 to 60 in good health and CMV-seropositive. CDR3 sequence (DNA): TGTGCCAGCAGTCTCGCGGGACAGCCCTACGAGCAGTACGTC. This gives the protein CASSLAGQPYEQYV.